These 22 T cell receptor beta chains share one sample of origin, sequenced in a study of blood T cells in healthy people across ages. Using a J-beta primer mix together with a sample-barcoded 5' primer, a second PCR was run for about 6 to 12 cycles. TCRdb reanalysed the 5' RACE reads using MiXCR and keeps one entry per CDR3 protein. The sample includes around 800,000 distinct CDR3 sequences, 40% to 65% of them seen just once. Specimen: blood. All receptors come from an elderly man in good health.

The V gene is TRBV27, the J gene TRBJ2-7, with 9 bases identical to TRBD1. V lost 8 bases and J lost 12; bases outside the gene matches: 11. There are 12 residues in the CDR3. Germline V gives CDR1 MNHEY, CDR2 SMNVEV (reference sequence). The chain's CDR3 is CASGITGGARYF. CDR3 nucleotides: TGTGCCAGCGGGATTACAGGGGGCGCTCGGTACTTC.

The rearrangement uses TRBV12-3 or TRBV12-4 and TRBJ2-7; possibly TRBD1 for D (6 bases). The CDR3 length is 15 residues. Trimming pared 5 bases from V and 3 bases from J, leaving 17 bases between. The CDR3 loop reads CASSRAQLQGYEQYF. The CDR3 region has the DNA TGTGCCAGCAGTCGGGCCCAACTACAGGGCTACGAGCAGTACTTC.

The J gene is TRBJ1-4, the V gene TRBV29-1; D call uncertain. The CDR3 loop spans 12 amino acids. V was trimmed by 4 bases and J by 7 bases, leaving 10 bases between them. The germline V gene has CDR1 SQVTM and CDR2 ANQGSEA. The CDR3 DNA reads as TGCAGCGTTGTTGCGGGAAGTGAAAAACTGTTTTTT. Translated: CSVVAGSEKLFF. Full variable domain (outside the CDR3, taken from reference TRBV29-1 and TRBJ1-4): SAVISQKPSRDICQRGTSLTIQCQVDSQVTMMFWYRQQPGQSLTLIATANQGSEATYESGFVIDKFPISRPNLTFSTLTVSNMSPEDSSIYLCSVVAGSEKLFFGSGTQLSVL.

This clonotype was seen a handful of times. CDR3 nucleotides: TGTGCCAGCAGCTTAGCGGTTGGCCGTAATCAGCCCCAGCATTTT. Its translation: CASSLAVGRNQPQHF. The chain uses TRBV7-2 and TRBJ1-5; no firm D call. V lost 0 bases, J lost 4 bases, and 10 bases lay in between. The CDR3 contains 15 residues. Looked up from germline, CDR1 is SGHTA and CDR2 is FQGNSA.

As to this clonotype: This clone may be a read error of a much larger clone one base away. The chain is built from TRBV12-3 or TRBV12-4 and TRBJ2-7; D assignment may be TRBD1 or TRBD2 (5 bases each). V gave up 8 bases and J gave up 7 bases, with 15 bases separating them. There are 12 residues in the CDR3. The CDR3 region is CASGRGRNEQYF. CDR3 nucleotides: TGTGCCAGCGGACGGGGACGGAATGAGCAGTACTTC.

The chain has TRBV20-1 and TRBJ2-7; D perhaps matches TRBD2 (5 bases). In germline, CDR1 is DFQATT, CDR2 SNEGSKA (reference sequence). The V gene lost 6 bases and the J gene lost 1 base, with 16 bases spanning the gap. CDR3 length: 14 residues. This CDR3 reads CSAQRGTASYEQYF. As DNA, the CDR3 is TGCAGTGCCCAACGGGGTACAGCTTCCTACGAGCAGTACTTC.

This clonotype was counted a few times. The chain couples TRBV19 to TRBJ2-1, with 14 bases matching TRBD2. Germline V gives CDR1 LNHDA, CDR2 SQIVND (reference sequence). With 6 bases clipped from V and 9 bases from J, the junction kept 7 bases outside the gene matches. This CDR3 comprises 15 residues. Here the CDR3 reads CASSRGLAGVAEQFF. The CDR3 nucleotides read TGTGCCAGTAGCCGGGGACTAGCGGGAGTTGCTGAGCAGTTCTTC. The full variable domain, its missing parts supplied by reference TRBV19 and TRBJ2-1, is DGGITQSPKYLFRKEGQNVTLSCEQNLNHDAMYWYRQDPGQGLRLIYYSQIVNDFQKGDIAEGYSVSREKKESFPLTVTSAQKNPTAFYLCASSRGLAGVAEQFFGPGTRLTVL.

This clonotype was observed a few times. The chain joins TRBV20-1 to TRBJ2-7; 8 bases line up with TRBD2. V was pared by 6 bases and J by 3 bases, with 7 bases of the junction left unmatched. The CDR3 totals 13 residues. Germline CDR1 reads DFQATT; CDR2 reads SNEGSKA (reference sequence). The DNA for the CDR3 is TGCAGTGCCCCGGGTAGCGGGGACTACGAGCAGTACTTC. Amino acid sequence: CSAPGSGDYEQYF.

This chain joins TRBV25-1 and TRBJ2-2, with TRBD2 matching over 8 bases. Germline CDR1 reads MGHDK; CDR2 reads SYGVNS. After removal of 4 bases from V and 9 bases from J, the junction contained 13 bases not matched to a gene. This CDR3 is built from 16 residues. The CDR3 DNA is TGTGCCAGCAGTGGCGGGGGGACGGGGGTAGTTAGGGAGCTGTTTTTT. Translating gives CASSGGGTGVVRELFF.

This chain links TRBV20-1 with TRBJ2-2; D gene uncertain. The CDR3 is made up of 13 amino acids. The V and J ends lost 6 bases and 2 bases respectively, with 10 bases between them. Looked up from germline, CDR1 is DFQATT and CDR2 is SNEGSKA (reference sequence). The CDR3 coding sequence is TGCAGTGCCCGAGGCCCCAACACCGGGGAGCTGTTTTTT. As protein: CSARGPNTGELFF.

This clonotype has only a few counts. The gene calls are TRBV5-1 and TRBJ2-5; the D gene is possibly TRBD2 (6 bases). Gene TRBJ2-7 matches the end of the DNA better, so the J call may be wrong. This CDR3 is 12 amino acids long. CDR1 and CDR2 from the germline V gene are SGHRS and YFSETQ. DNA for the CDR3: TGCGCCAGCAGACGTGCGGGGTACGAGCAGTACTTC. Its translation: CASRRAGYEQYF.

The rearrangement uses TRBV12-3 or TRBV12-4 and TRBJ2-1; 7 bases are shared with TRBD1. The V gene end was trimmed by 3 bases and the J gene end by 5 bases; junction bases not matched to a gene: 7. The CDR3 contains 15 residues. The CDR3 region is CASSFLQGDNNEQFF. The CDR3 DNA reads TGTGCCAGCAGTTTCCTGCAGGGGGATAACAATGAGCAGTTCTTC.

The rearrangement uses TRBV12-3 or TRBV12-4 and TRBJ2-5; 12 positions match TRBD1. The tail of the sequence fits TRBJ2-7 better, so the J call may be wrong. This CDR3 is 16 amino acids long. Here the CDR3 reads CASSRAGTGGAYEQYF. The DNA of the CDR3 is TGTGCCAGCAGTCGGGCCGGGACAGGGGGCGCGTACGAGCAGTACTTC.

The chain couples TRBV3-1 to TRBJ2-7; TRBD1 matches 8 bases. Germline CDR1 is LGHDT and CDR2 is YNNKEL (reference sequence). This CDR3 has 13 residues. Unmatched junction bases numbered 1, after V lost 4 bases and J lost 2 bases. As DNA, the CDR3 is TGTGCCAGCAGCCCGACAGGGGCCTACGAGCAGTACTTC. It encodes CASSPTGAYEQYF.

The chain links TRBV27 to TRBJ2-6; 9 nucleotides match TRBD2. V shed 5 bases, J shed 3 bases, and the junction held 11 bases outside the gene matches. The V gene's germline CDR1 is MNHEY and CDR2 SMNVEV (reference sequence). This CDR3 spans 18 amino acids. The CDR3 DNA is TGTGCCAGCAGTCTTGGTTTAGCGGGAGATGGTGGGGCCAACGTCCTGACTTTC. The encoded protein is CASSLGLAGDGGANVLTF.

The chain employs TRBV9 and TRBJ2-1, with 8 bases matching TRBD2. Germline CDR1 and CDR2: SGDLS and YYNGEE. The CDR3 has 17 amino acids. With V trimmed by 0 bases and J by 1 base, 6 bases remained unmatched. The CDR3 reads CASSVESRGGSYNEQFF. CDR3 DNA sequence: TGTGCCAGCAGCGTAGAGAGCCGGGGGGGGTCCTACAATGAGCAGTTCTTC.

This chain links TRBV2 with TRBJ2-5; D call uncertain. CDR3 length equals 14 residues. Trimming took 4 bases from V and 5 from J, leaving 14 bases between them. Germline CDR1 SNHLY, CDR2 FYNNEI. This CDR3 reads CASSGVVSTETQYF. CDR3 sequence (DNA): TGTGCCAGCAGTGGGGTAGTTAGTACCGAGACCCAGTACTTC.

In this sample, this clonotype turned up once. The chain recombines TRBV19 with TRBJ2-1, with 11 bases matching TRBD2. The CDR3 runs 14 residues. The germline V gene encodes CDR1 LNHDA and CDR2 SQIVND (reference sequence). The ends lost 5 bases at V and 9 bases at J; junction bases unmatched: 6. CDR3 DNA: TGTGCCAGTAGTGTGACTAGCGGGAAGGGTGAGCAGTTCTTC. Its translation: CASSVTSGKGEQFF.

This clonotype was recorded only once. The V and J genes are TRBV6-2 or TRBV6-3 and TRBJ1-2, with TRBD1 matching 12 bases. The V and J ends lost 3 bases and 6 bases, in that order; junction bases with no gene match: 11. This CDR3 spans 17 amino acids. CDR1 is MNHEY and CDR2 is SVGEGT in the germline V gene. The CDR3 here is CASSYRGQGAIVDGYTF. The CDR3 region has the DNA TGTGCCAGCAGTTATCGGGGACAGGGGGCGATTGTGGATGGCTACACCTTC.

The chain employs TRBV29-1 and TRBJ2-3; no firm D call. V was trimmed by 4 bases and J by 0 bases, leaving 8 bases between them. The length of the CDR3 is 13 residues. The germline gives CDR1 SQVTM, CDR2 ANQGSEA. The CDR3 nucleotides are TGCAGCGTTGGCGGACCTAGCACAGATACGCAGTATTTT. Translating it yields CSVGGPSTDTQYF.

This clonotype turned up a few times. This chain joins TRBV5-1 and TRBJ2-6; 10 bases match TRBD2. The CDR3 sequence is 21 residues long. Trimming took 0 bases from V and 4 from J; bases not matched to a gene: 16. CDR1 is SGHRS, CDR2 YFSETQ, per germline. The CDR3 nucleotides are TGCGCCAGCAGCTTGGGGAAGGTGTCGCTAGCGGGAGCTTACGGGGCCAACGTCCTGACTTTC. Its protein product is CASSLGKVSLAGAYGANVLTF.

This rearrangement joins TRBV5-4 to TRBJ2-3; 7 bases match TRBD1. Germline CDR1 is SGHNT and CDR2 is YYREEE (reference sequence). Losses at the gene ends were 4 bases for V and 14 bases for J; bases not matched to a gene: 16. The CDR3 totals 14 residues. Written as DNA, the CDR3 is TGTGCCAGCAGCGAGCCGGGACAGCACAGATACGCGTATTTT. This translates into CASSEPGQHRYAYF.